The 5 T cell receptor beta chains in this list originate from one sample, sequenced in a study of long-term antiretroviral therapy in people with HIV (dated by TCRdb to between 2021 and 2022). The immunoSEQ hsTCRB v3.0 assay was used at survey level resolution to sequence the TRB variable region. The clones in this table, taken by TCRdb from immuneACCESS, are in-frame only. Not every clone is retained; where verified, under half of the shortfall comes from an unresolved V gene, and the cause of the rest is unknown. In all, the sample holds 25,000 to 40,000 clones, and 95% to 97% of those were seen once. The ten largest clones take up roughly 2.5% of the sample. The specimen comprised unsorted PBMCs, sampled 6.5 to 6.6 years after starting antiretroviral therapy. These receptors were taken from a young man with HIV.

The CDR3 reads CASSTGTGGRGYTF. Here the CDR3 DNA reads TGTGCCAGCAGTACCGGGACAGGGGGCCGTGGCTACACCTTC. The genes are TRBV6-5 and TRBJ1-2, with 12 nucleotides matching TRBD1. The germline V gene encodes CDR1 MNHEY and CDR2 SVGAGI. The trim removed 5 bases at V and 7 bases at J, leaving 5 bases unmatched. The CDR3 sequence is 14 residues long.

Here the CDR3 DNA reads TGTGCCAGCAGTGACTCGGGACAGGGTGAGCAGTTCTTC. Translating it yields CASSDSGQGEQFF. The chain links TRBV6-4 to TRBJ2-1; TRBD1 agrees at 9 bases. With 0 bases clipped from V and 9 bases from J, the junction kept 0 bases outside the gene matches. This CDR3 contains 13 residues. Per germline, CDR1 MRHNA and CDR2 SNTAGT.

The chain combines TRBV18 with TRBJ1-4; D uncertain. Germline CDR1 reads KGHSH; CDR2 reads LQKENI. This CDR3 comprises 13 residues. Trimming left V 2 bases short and J 7 bases short, with 8 bases between. The CDR3 loop reads CASSPEEAEKLFF. The CDR3 coding sequence is TGTGCCAGCTCACCAGAAGAGGCTGAAAAACTGTTTTTT.

The gene calls are TRBV4-2 and TRBJ2-3; either TRBD1 or TRBD2 may fit D (5 bases each). V lost 0 bases to trimming and J lost 10 bases, with 14 bases between them. This CDR3 is built from 14 residues. Germline V gene lookup returns CDR1 LGHNA and CDR2 YNFKEQ. The CDR3 bases are TGTGCCAGCAGCCAAGACAGGGCTAGCTTTGCGCAGTATTTT. Residues: CASSQDRASFAQYF.

The rearrangement uses TRBV9 and TRBJ1-2; D remains unclear. CDR1 is SGDLS, CDR2 YYNGEE, per germline. This CDR3 has 12 amino acids. Trimming took off 1 base at V and 10 bases at J, with 11 bases between the two ends. This CDR3 is CASSVFEGNYTF. The CDR3 coding sequence is TGTGCCAGCAGCGTATTCGAGGGAAACTACACCTTC.